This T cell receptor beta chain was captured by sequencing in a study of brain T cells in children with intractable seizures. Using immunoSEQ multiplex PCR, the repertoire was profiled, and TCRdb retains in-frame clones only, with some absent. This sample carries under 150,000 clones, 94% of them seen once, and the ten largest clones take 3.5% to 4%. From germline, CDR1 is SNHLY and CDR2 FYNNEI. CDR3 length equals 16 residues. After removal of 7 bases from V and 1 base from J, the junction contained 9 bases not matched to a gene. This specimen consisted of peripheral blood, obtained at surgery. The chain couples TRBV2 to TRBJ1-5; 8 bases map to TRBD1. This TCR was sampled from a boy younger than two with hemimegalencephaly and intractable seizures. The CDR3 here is CASTRTGLYSNQPQHF. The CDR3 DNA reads TGTGCCAGCACTAGGACAGGGTTATACAGCAATCAGCCCCAGCATTTT.